Listed here are 10 T cell receptor beta chains from one sample, sequenced in a study of cytomegalovirus exposure and HLA in healthy donors. The PCR made use of 60 Vbeta and 13 Jbeta primers. Repertoires were generated with immunoSEQ multiplex PCR, while TCRdb's copy carries only in-frame clones and drops some. The sample includes 150,000 to 200,000 clones, roughly four fifths of them seen just once. The sample taken for sequencing was PBMCs. Receptor source: a young man in good health and CMV-seronegative.

J is TRBJ2-3 and V is TRBV7-6; unclear D gene. Trimming pared 5 bases from V and 5 bases from J, leaving 11 bases between. The CDR3 extends over 13 amino acids. Germline-derived CDR1 and CDR2 are SGHVS and FNYEAQ. CDR3 nucleotides: TGTGCCAGCAGCCCAACTTTCGGAGATACGCAGTATTTT. Translated, it gives CASSPTFGDTQYF.

The gene calls are TRBV28 and TRBJ2-5; D gene ambiguous. The J call is doubtful: the DNA matches TRBJ2-7 better. Germline V gene data show CDR1 as MDHEN and CDR2 as SYDVKM. The CDR3 sequence is 11 residues long. The CDR3 loop is CASKRSYEQYF. The CDR3, as DNA: TGTGCCAGCAAACGATCCTACGAGCAGTACTTC.

In its sample, this clone was seen a few times. V gene TRBV2 combines with J gene TRBJ2-3; 8 bases map to TRBD2. Unmatched junction bases numbered 5, after V lost 3 bases and J lost 0 bases. CDR3 length: 16 residues. Germline loops: CDR1 SNHLY, CDR2 FYNNEI. The CDR3 loop is CASSDGSSGSTDTQYF. The CDR3, as DNA: TGTGCCAGCAGTGATGGTTCTAGCGGGAGCACAGATACGCAGTATTTT.

The V gene is TRBV5-6, the J gene TRBJ2-1; possible D gene TRBD2, 6 bases. V was pared by 2 bases and J by 4 bases, with 13 bases between. The CDR3 length is 15 residues. The germline gives CDR1 SGHDT, CDR2 YYEEEE. DNA of the CDR3: TGTGCCAGCAGCTTTAGGTGGGAGGAGTACAATGAGCAGTTCTTC. As protein: CASSFRWEEYNEQFF.

The sample holds one count of this clone. The V call is TRBV15, the J call TRBJ2-7; TRBD1 aligns across 7 bases. This CDR3 has 15 residues. The V segment lost 4 bases and the J segment 0 bases; nucleotides outside the gene matches: 6. CDR1 and CDR2 from the germline V gene are LNHNV and YYDKDF (reference sequence). The CDR3 DNA follows: TGTGCCACCAGCATTCTAGGACAGGCCTCCTACGAGCAGTACTTC. This gives the protein CATSILGQASYEQYF.

The chain employs TRBV28 and TRBJ1-6, with a weak D call TRBD1 (6 bases). The CDR3 has 16 residues. CDR1 is MDHEN and CDR2 is SYDVKM in the germline V gene. V shed 7 bases and J shed 7 bases, with 20 bases lying between them. The CDR3 spells CASINLSDSVNSPLHF. Here the CDR3 DNA reads TGTGCCAGCATCAATCTTTCGGACAGCGTCAATTCACCCCTCCACTTT.

The genes are TRBV5-4 and TRBJ1-1; no firm D call. CDR3 length: 16 residues. Germline-derived CDR1 and CDR2 are SGHNT and YYREEE (reference sequence). The germline V and J ends were trimmed by 0 bases and 1 base, with 13 bases remaining between them. The CDR3 loop is CASSLAAGSANTEAFF. The CDR3 DNA reads TGTGCCAGCAGCTTGGCCGCGGGGTCGGCGAACACTGAAGCTTTCTTT.

This chain uses TRBV28 with TRBJ1-3; a possible D gene is TRBD1 (5 bases). This CDR3 region has 13 residues. CDR1 MDHEN and CDR2 SYDVKM come from the germline V gene. Trimming took off 2 bases at V and 4 bases at J, with 6 bases between the two ends. CDR3 sequence reads: CASSLQGGNTIYF. In DNA form, the CDR3 reads TGTGCCAGCAGTTTACAGGGAGGAAACACCATATATTTT.

This rearrangement joins TRBV14 to TRBJ1-1; no clear D. The CDR3 is 13 amino acids. The V end lost 6 bases, the J end lost 8 bases, and 16 bases lay between the germline ends. From germline, CDR1 is SGHDN and CDR2 FVKESK. CDR3 residues: CASSPGGDWEAFF. The CDR3 region has the DNA TGTGCCAGCAGTCCCGGCGGTGACTGGGAAGCTTTCTTT.

V gene TRBV28 combines with J gene TRBJ1-1; D may be TRBD1 (6 bases). Trimming shortened V by 5 bases and J by 5 bases, and 18 bases separated the two germline ends. This CDR3 has 15 amino acids. Germline CDR1 is MDHEN and CDR2 is SYDVKM. This chain's CDR3 is CASSTPRQVWTEAFF. CDR3 bases: TGTGCCAGCAGTACGCCAAGACAGGTGTGGACTGAAGCTTTCTTT.